This T cell receptor (beta chain) emerged from a study of T cell responses to AZD1222 COVID-19 vaccine. About the study: It was second doses at about 4 or about 12 weeks that were pooled. Study outcomes and limitations: AZD1222 recipients seropositive at baseline numbered only five to seven. Donors were chiefly white British, with a greater number of females, and clonal diversity was perhaps underestimated. Nearly half of the spike-specific TCRs reportedly recognize variant regions that carry no mutations.

Profiled with immunoSEQ multiplex PCR; TCRdb holds only in-frame clones, not every one. The sample consists of roughly 150,000 clones, about 90% of them appearing once. Worth noting for this clone: Its cognate antigen is unknown.

V dropped 6 bases and J dropped 5; count of bases not matched to a gene: 8. This CDR3 is built from 15 residues. In germline, CDR1 is MNHEY, CDR2 SVGAGI. The J gene is TRBJ1-5, the V gene TRBV6-5; TRBD1 agrees at 9 bases. Here the sequenced sample was peripheral blood, taken on day 0 of AZD1222 vaccination. The receptor comes from an adult in good health. The CDR3 reads CASRPGQGGYQPQHF. The DNA for the CDR3 is TGTGCCAGCAGGCCGGGACAGGGAGGGTATCAGCCCCAGCATTTT.